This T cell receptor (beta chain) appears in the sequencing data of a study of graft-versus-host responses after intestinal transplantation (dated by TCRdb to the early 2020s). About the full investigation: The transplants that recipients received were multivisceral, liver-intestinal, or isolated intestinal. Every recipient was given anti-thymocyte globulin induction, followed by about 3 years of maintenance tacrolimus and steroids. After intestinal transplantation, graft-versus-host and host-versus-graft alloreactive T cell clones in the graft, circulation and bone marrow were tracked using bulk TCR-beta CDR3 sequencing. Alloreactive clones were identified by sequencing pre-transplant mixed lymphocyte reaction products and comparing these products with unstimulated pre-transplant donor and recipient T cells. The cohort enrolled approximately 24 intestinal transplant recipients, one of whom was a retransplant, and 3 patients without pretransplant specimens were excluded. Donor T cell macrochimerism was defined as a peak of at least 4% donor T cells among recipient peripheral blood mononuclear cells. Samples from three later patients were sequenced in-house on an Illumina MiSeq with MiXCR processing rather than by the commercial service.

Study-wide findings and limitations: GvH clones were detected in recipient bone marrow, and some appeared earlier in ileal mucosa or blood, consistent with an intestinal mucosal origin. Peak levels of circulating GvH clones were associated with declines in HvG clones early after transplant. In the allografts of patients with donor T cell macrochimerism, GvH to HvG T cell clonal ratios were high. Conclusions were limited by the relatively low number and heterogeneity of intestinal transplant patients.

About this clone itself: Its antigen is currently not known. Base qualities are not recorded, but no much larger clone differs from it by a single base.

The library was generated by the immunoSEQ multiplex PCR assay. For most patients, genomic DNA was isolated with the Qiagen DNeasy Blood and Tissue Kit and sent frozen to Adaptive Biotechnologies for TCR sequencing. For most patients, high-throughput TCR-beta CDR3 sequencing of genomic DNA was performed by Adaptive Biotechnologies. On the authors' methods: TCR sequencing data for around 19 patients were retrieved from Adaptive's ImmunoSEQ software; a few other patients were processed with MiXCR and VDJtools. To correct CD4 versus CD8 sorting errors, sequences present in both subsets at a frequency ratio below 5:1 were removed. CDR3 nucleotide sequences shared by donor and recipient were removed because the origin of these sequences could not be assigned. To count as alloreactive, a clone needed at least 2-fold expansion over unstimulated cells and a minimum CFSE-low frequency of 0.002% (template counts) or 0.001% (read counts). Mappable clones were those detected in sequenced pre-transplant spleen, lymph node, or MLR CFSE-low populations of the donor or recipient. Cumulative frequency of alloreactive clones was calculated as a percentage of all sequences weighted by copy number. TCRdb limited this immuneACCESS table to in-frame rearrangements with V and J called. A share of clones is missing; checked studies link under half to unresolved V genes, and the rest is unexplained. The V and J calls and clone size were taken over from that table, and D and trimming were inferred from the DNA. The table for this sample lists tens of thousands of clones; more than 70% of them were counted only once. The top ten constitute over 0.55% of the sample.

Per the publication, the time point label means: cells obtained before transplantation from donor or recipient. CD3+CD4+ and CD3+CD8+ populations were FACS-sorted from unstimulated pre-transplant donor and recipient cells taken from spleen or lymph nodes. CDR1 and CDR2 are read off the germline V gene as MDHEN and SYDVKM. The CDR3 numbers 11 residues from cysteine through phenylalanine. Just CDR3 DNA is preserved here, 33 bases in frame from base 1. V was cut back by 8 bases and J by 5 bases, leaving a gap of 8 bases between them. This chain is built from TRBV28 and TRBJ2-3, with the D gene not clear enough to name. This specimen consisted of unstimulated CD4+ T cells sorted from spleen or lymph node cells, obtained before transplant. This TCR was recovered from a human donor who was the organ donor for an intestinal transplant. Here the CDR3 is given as CASESVDTQYF. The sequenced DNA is TGTGCCAGCGAGTCGGTAGATACGCAGTATTTT.